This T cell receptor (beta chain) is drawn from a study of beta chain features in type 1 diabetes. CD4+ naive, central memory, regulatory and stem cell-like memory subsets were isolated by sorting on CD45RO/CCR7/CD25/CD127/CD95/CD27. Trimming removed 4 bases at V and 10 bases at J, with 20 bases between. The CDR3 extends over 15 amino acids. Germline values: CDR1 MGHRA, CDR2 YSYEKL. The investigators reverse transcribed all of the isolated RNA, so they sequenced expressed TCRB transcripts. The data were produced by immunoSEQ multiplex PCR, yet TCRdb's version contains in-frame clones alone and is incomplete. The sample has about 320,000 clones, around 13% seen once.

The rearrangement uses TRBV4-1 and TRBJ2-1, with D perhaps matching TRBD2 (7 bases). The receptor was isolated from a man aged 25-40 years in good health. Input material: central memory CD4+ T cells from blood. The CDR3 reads CASSRRRREGDEQFF. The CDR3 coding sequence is TGCGCCAGCAGCCGACGAAGAAGGGAGGGGGACGAGCAGTTCTTC.